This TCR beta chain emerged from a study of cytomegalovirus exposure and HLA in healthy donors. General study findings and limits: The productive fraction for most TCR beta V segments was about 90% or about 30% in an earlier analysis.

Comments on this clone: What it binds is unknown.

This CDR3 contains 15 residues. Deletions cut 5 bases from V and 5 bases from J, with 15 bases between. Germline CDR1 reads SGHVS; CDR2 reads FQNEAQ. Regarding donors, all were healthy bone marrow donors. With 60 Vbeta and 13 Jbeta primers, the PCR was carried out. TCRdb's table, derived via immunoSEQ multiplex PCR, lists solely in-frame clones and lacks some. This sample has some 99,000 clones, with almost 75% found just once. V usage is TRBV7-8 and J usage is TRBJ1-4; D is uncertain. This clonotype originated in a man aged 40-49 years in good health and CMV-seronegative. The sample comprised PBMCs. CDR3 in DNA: TGTGCCAGCAGCCCAGGTGTACAGATAAATGAAAAACTGTTTTTT. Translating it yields CASSPGVQINEKLFF.